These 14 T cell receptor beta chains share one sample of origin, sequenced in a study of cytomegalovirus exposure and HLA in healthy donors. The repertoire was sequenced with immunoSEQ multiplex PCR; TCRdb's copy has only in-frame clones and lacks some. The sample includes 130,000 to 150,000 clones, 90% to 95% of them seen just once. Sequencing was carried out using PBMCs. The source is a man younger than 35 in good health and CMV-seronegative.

The CDR3 spells CASSVGAGGNTIYF. The CDR3 DNA follows: TGTGCCAGCAGCGTAGGGGCAGGGGGAAACACCATATATTTT. The chain joins TRBV9 to TRBJ1-3; possibly TRBD1 for D (5 bases). The CDR3 has 14 residues. Germline lookup yields CDR1 SGDLS and CDR2 YYNGEE. Trimming took 0 bases from V and 4 from J, leaving 8 bases between them.

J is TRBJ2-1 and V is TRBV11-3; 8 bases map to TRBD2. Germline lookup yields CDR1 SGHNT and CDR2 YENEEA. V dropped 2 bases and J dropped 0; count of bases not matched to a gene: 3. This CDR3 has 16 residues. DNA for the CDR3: TGTGCCAGCAGCTTACTCGGGAGGGGCTCCTACAATGAGCAGTTCTTC. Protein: CASSLLGRGSYNEQFF.

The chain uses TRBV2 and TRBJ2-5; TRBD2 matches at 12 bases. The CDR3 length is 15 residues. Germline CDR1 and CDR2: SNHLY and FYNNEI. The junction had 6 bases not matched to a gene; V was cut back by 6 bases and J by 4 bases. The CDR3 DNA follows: TGTGCCAGCAGGGCGACTAGCGGGAGTCGAGAGACCCAGTACTTC. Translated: CASRATSGSRETQYF.

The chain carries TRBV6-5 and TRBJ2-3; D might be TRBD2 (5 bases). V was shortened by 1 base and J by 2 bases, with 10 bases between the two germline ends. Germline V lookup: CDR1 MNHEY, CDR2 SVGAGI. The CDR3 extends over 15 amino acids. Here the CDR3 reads CASSYFSSTTDTQYF. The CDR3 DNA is TGTGCCAGCAGTTACTTTTCTAGCACCACAGATACGCAGTATTTT.

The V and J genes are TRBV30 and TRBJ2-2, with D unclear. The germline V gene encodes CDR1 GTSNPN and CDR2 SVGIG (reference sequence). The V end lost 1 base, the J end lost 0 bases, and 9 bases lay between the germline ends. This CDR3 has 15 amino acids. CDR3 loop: CAWSAWLANTGELFF. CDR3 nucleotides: TGTGCCTGGAGTGCCTGGCTAGCGAACACCGGGGAGCTGTTTTTT.

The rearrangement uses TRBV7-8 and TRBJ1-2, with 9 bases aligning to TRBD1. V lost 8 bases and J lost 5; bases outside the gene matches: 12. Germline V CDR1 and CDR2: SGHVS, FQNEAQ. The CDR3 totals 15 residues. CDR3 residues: CASSRRTGDLYGYTF. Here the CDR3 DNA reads TGTGCCAGCTCTAGACGGACAGGGGACCTATATGGCTACACCTTC.

The CDR3 sequence is CASSLGRGSFLEGETQYF. In nucleotides, the CDR3 is TGCGCCAGCAGCTTGGGGCGGGGATCATTCTTAGAGGGAGAGACCCAGTACTTC. This chain joins TRBV5-1 and TRBJ2-5; tentative D call: TRBD2 (6 bases). The CDR3 runs 18 residues. Looked up from germline, CDR1 is SGHRS and CDR2 is YFSETQ. V lost 0 bases, J lost 4 bases, and 22 bases lay in between. Using reference TRBV5-1 and TRBJ2-5 for the parts outside the CDR3, the full variable domain is KAGVTQTPRYLIKTRGQQVTLSCSPISGHRSVSWYQQTPGQGLQFLFEYFSETQRNKGNFPGRFSGRQFSNSRSEMNVSTLELGDSALYLCASSLGRGSFLEGETQYFGPGTRLLVL.

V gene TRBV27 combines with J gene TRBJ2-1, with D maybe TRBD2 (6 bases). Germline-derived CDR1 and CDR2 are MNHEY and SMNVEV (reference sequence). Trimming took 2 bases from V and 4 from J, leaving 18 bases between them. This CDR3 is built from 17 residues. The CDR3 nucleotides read TGTGCCAGCAGTTTAGCGGGGTCAATCAGCTTTTACAATGAGCAGTTCTTC. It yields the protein CASSLAGSISFYNEQFF.

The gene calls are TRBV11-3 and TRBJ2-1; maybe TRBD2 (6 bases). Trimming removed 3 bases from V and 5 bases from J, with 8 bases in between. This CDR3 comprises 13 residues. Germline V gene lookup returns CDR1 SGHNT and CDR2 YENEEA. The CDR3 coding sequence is TGTGCCAGCAGCTTTGAGCGGGACAATGAGCAGTTCTTC. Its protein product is CASSFERDNEQFF. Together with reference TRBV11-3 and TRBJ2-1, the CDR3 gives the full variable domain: EAGVVQSPRYKIIEKKQPVAFWCNPISGHNTLYWYLQNLGQGPELLIRYENEEAVDDSQLPKDRFSAERLKGVDSTLKIQPAELGDSAVYLCASSFERDNEQFFGPGTRLTVL.

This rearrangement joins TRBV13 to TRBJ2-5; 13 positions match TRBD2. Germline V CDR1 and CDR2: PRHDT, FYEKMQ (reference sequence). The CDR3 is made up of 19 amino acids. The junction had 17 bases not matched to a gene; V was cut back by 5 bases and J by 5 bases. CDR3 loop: CASSRTSGGASPLLETQYF. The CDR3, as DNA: TGTGCCAGCAGCCGTACTAGCGGGGGGGCCAGCCCCCTGTTGGAGACCCAGTACTTC.

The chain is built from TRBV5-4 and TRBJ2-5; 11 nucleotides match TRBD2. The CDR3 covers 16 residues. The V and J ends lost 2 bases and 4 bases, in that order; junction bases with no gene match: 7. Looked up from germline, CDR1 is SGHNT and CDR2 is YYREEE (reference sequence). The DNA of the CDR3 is TGTGCCAGCAGCTTAAATCTAGCGGGAGGTTTAGAGACCCAGTACTTC. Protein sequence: CASSLNLAGGLETQYF.

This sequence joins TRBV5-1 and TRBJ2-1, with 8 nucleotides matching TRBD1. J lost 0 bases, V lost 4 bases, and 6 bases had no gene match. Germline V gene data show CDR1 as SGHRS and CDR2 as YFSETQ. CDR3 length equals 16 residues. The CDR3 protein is CASSVDRASSYNEQFF. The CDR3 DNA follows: TGCGCCAGCAGCGTGGACAGGGCAAGCTCCTACAATGAGCAGTTCTTC.

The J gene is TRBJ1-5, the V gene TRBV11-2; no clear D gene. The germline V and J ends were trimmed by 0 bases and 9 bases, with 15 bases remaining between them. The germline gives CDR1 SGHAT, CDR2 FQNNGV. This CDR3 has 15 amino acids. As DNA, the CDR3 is TGTGCCAGCAGCTTAGATTTGCAGGCTCGCCGGCCCCAGCATTTT. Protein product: CASSLDLQARRPQHF.

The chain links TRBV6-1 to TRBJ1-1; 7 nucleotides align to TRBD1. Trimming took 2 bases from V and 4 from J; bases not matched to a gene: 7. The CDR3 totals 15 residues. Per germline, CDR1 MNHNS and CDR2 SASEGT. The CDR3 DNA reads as TGTGCCAGCAGTGAAAGGAGGGGGCCGGTCACTGAAGCTTTCTTT. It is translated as CASSERRGPVTEAFF.